This entry lists 24 T cell receptor beta chains sequenced from one sample in a study of vaccination effects on CD4 cells after COVID-19. After around nine days in culture, the CD4+ T cells were isolated. Their cognate antigens are unknown. Produced via immunoSEQ multiplex PCR; TCRdb's table is partial and in-frame only. Of about 38,000 clones in the sample, around 80% were seen once. Material: CD4+ T cells from PBMCs cultured without peptide, obtained before COVID-19 vaccination. The receptor source for this set is a human donor who received a COVID-19 vaccine.

V usage is TRBV6-4 and J usage is TRBJ2-1; tentatively, D is TRBD1 (6 bases). The CDR3 covers 13 residues. V was clipped by 10 bases and J by 2 bases, with 12 bases between them. CDR1 and CDR2 from the germline V gene are MRHNA and SNTAGT. The DNA of the CDR3 is TGTGCCACTTCGGACAGAACCTACAATGAGCAGTTCTTC. It specifies CATSDRTYNEQFF.

This clone was seen once. CDR3 bases: TGTGCCAGTAGACCTTGGGAGGGGACGAGCAATCAGCCCCAGCATTTT. As protein: CASRPWEGTSNQPQHF. This chain links TRBV19 with TRBJ1-5, with D perhaps TRBD1 (5 bases). Trimming removed 6 bases from V and 1 base from J, with 16 bases in between. This CDR3 is built from 16 residues. Germline CDR1 LNHDA, CDR2 SQIVND (reference sequence).

The chain uses TRBV5-1 and TRBJ2-3; 8 nucleotides agree with TRBD2. The CDR3 contains 16 residues. Germline assignment: CDR1 SGHRS and CDR2 YFSETQ. Trimming removed 2 bases from V and 11 bases from J; junction bases left unmatched: 16. The CDR3 here is CASSLVLGAGAKVQYF. CDR3 in DNA: TGCGCCAGCAGCTTAGTTCTTGGAGCGGGGGCCAAGGTGCAGTATTTT.

The rearrangement uses TRBV10-3 and TRBJ2-2, with no clear D. This CDR3 is built from 15 residues. CDR1 and CDR2 (germline): ENHRY, SYGVKD. The V end lost 3 bases, the J end lost 0 bases, and 8 bases lay between the germline ends. The CDR3 protein is CAISEGIPNTGELFF. The CDR3 region has the DNA TGTGCCATCAGTGAAGGTATCCCGAACACCGGGGAGCTGTTTTTT.

The rearrangement uses TRBV7-8 and TRBJ1-2; 8 bases are a match to TRBD1. Germline CDR1 is SGHVS and CDR2 is FQNEAQ. This CDR3 is built from 13 residues. V gave up 2 bases and J gave up 8 bases; unmatched junction bases: 4. The CDR3 is CASSLNRDRGYTF. The CDR3 coding sequence is TGTGCCAGCAGCTTAAACCGGGACAGGGGCTACACCTTC.

This clone has a single count. The chain links TRBV3-1 (or the pseudogene TRBV3-2) to TRBJ2-5; tentatively, D is TRBD1 (5 bases). The CDR3 runs to 14 residues. Germline V gene sequence: CDR1 LGHDT, CDR2 YNNKEL (reference sequence). With 3 bases removed from V and 5 bases from J, the gap between germline ends came to 13 bases. The CDR3 DNA reads as TGTGCCAGCAGCCATAAGGGAAAGGGGGAGACCCAGTACTTC. Protein: CASSHKGKGETQYF.

V usage is TRBV7-8 and J usage is TRBJ2-1; TRBD1 matches at 9 bases. This CDR3 region has 17 residues. J was trimmed by 8 bases and V by 5 bases; bases with no gene match: 16. Per the germline V gene, CDR1 is SGHVS and CDR2 is FQNEAQ. In DNA form, the CDR3 reads TGTGCCAGCAGCCGAGGACAGGGGACGGTCGAAGGCTATGAGCAGTTCTTC. The encoded protein is CASSRGQGTVEGYEQFF.

The V gene is TRBV19, the J gene TRBJ1-1; D might be TRBD1 (5 bases). The CDR3 runs 13 residues. The V and J ends lost 5 bases and 3 bases respectively, with 10 bases between them. The germline CDR1 and CDR2 sequences are LNHDA and SQIVND (reference sequence). CDR3: CASSLDSHTEAFF. CDR3 in DNA: TGTGCCAGTAGTCTTGACAGTCACACTGAAGCTTTCTTT. The full variable domain, with the rest looked up from reference TRBV19 and TRBJ1-1, is DGGITQSPKYLFRKEGQNVTLSCEQNLNHDAMYWYRQDPGQGLRLIYYSQIVNDFQKGDIAEGYSVSREKKESFPLTVTSAQKNPTAFYLCASSLDSHTEAFFGQGTRLTVV.

This clone was observed a single time. This chain joins TRBV7-3 and TRBJ2-5; D is unresolved. V lost 0 bases and J 5 bases, leaving 7 bases between the germline ends. Per germline, CDR1 SGHTA and CDR2 FQGTGA. CDR3 size: 13 residues. CDR3 region: CASSLTGGETQYF. CDR3 DNA: TGTGCCAGCAGCTTAACGGGTGGGGAGACCCAGTACTTC.

The sample holds one count of this clone. V gene TRBV5-6 combines with J gene TRBJ1-6, with D possibly TRBD1 on 5 matching bases. The length of the CDR3 is 15 residues. The germline V and J ends were trimmed by 3 bases and 4 bases, with 11 bases remaining between them. Germline CDR1 SGHDT, CDR2 YYEEEE. CDR3 loop: CASSYGTHYNSPLHF. The CDR3 nucleotides read TGTGCCAGCAGCTACGGGACGCATTATAATTCACCCCTCCACTTT.

CDR3: CASSLAPNSNQPQHF. The CDR3, as DNA: TGCGCCAGCAGCTTGGCCCCGAATAGCAATCAGCCCCAGCATTTT. The chain has TRBV5-1 and TRBJ1-5; D call uncertain. This CDR3 is 15 amino acids long. Trimming stripped 0 bases from V and 0 bases from J, with 7 bases between. Germline CDR1 SGHRS, CDR2 YFSETQ.

This clone has a single count. The V and J genes are TRBV27 and TRBJ2-7; TRBD2 matches at 9 bases. Germline V CDR1 and CDR2: MNHEY, SMNVEV (reference sequence). The junction had 3 bases not matched to a gene; V was cut back by 3 bases and J by 0 bases. The CDR3 is made up of 15 amino acids. CDR3 sequence: CASSFGTSSSYEQYV. The CDR3, as DNA: TGTGCCAGCAGTTTTGGGACTAGCAGCTCCTACGAGCAGTACGTC.

This clone was counted once. This chain joins TRBV10-1 and TRBJ2-3; 10 bases map to TRBD1. The ends lost 5 bases at V and 4 bases at J; junction bases unmatched: 3. Germline V lookup: CDR1 WNHNN, CDR2 SYGVQD (reference sequence). The CDR3 spans 14 residues. CDR3 sequence reads: CASSWDRGPDTQYF. The CDR3 DNA sequence: TGCGCCAGCAGTTGGGACAGGGGCCCAGATACGCAGTATTTT.

The rearrangement links TRBV27 to TRBJ1-6, with D possibly TRBD1 on 6 matching bases. Per germline, CDR1 MNHEY and CDR2 SMNVEV (reference sequence). V was shortened by 6 bases and J by 6 bases, with 12 bases between the two germline ends. The CDR3 extends over 14 amino acids. CDR3 in DNA: TGTGCCAGCAGCAACAGGGATGCTAATTCACCCCTCCACTTT. This translates into CASSNRDANSPLHF.

This clone was observed a single time. The rearrangement links TRBV7-9 to TRBJ2-3; 9 nucleotides line up with TRBD1. V lost 5 bases to trimming and J lost 2 bases; unmatched junction nucleotides: 5. From germline, CDR1 is SEHNR and CDR2 FQNEAQ (reference sequence). The CDR3 is 15 amino acids. The CDR3 nucleotides are TGTGCCAGCAGCATGGGACAGGGTTCCACAGATACGCAGTATTTT. Amino acids: CASSMGQGSTDTQYF.

The chain employs TRBV9 and TRBJ1-2; the D is unclear. V dropped 3 bases and J dropped 7 bases, with 25 bases sitting between them. This CDR3 region has 17 residues. Germline loops: CDR1 SGDLS, CDR2 YYNGEE. Here the CDR3 reads CASSAYSSSRGKGGYTF. The CDR3 region has the DNA TGTGCCAGCAGCGCATACAGCTCCAGTCGCGGGAAAGGTGGCTACACCTTC.

This rearrangement joins TRBV6-1 to TRBJ2-7; TRBD2 matches 9 bases. From germline, CDR1 is MNHNS and CDR2 SASEGT. Germline trimming cut 3 bases from V and 0 bases from J; bases unmatched to any gene: 6. The CDR3 loop spans 16 amino acids. This CDR3 reads CASSDQGRGGSYEQYV. In DNA form, the CDR3 reads TGTGCCAGCAGTGATCAAGGGCGGGGGGGCTCCTACGAGCAGTACGTC.

The chain is built from TRBV6-1 and TRBJ1-2, with D perhaps matching TRBD1 (6 bases). Germline CDR1 reads MNHNS; CDR2 reads SASEGT. CDR3 size: 14 residues. V was shortened by 2 bases and J by 4 bases, with 11 bases between the two germline ends. The CDR3 nucleotides read TGTGCCAGCAGTGAAAGCGGGACAATCTATGGCTACACCTTC. Amino acid sequence: CASSESGTIYGYTF.

The chain links TRBV7-9 to TRBJ1-3; D uncertain. V was pared by 5 bases and J by 3 bases, with 17 bases between. This CDR3 region has 16 residues. CDR1 SEHNR and CDR2 FQNEAQ come from the germline V gene (reference sequence). DNA for the CDR3: TGTGCCAGCAGCCTCCTGGGCGGGGTGCTTGGAAACACCATATATTTT. Amino acid sequence: CASSLLGGVLGNTIYF.

This chain links TRBV23-1 with TRBJ1-2; TRBD1 might be the D (5 bases). TRBV23-1 is reported as an ORF; its role is uncertain. Trimming pared 6 bases from V and 8 bases from J, leaving 13 bases between. CDR3 length equals 12 residues. The CDR3 sequence is CASRRGAGGYTF. The CDR3 nucleotides read TGCGCCAGCAGGAGGGGTGCGGGAGGCTACACCTTC.

The chain links TRBV18 to TRBJ2-7; perhaps TRBD2 as D (7 bases). The CDR3 runs to 13 residues. Germline V CDR1 and CDR2: KGHSH, LQKENI. V shed 5 bases and J shed 4 bases, with 12 bases lying between them. CDR3 DNA sequence: TGTGCCAGCTCAGCGGGGGCGGGTTACGAGCAGTACGTC. Translating it yields CASSAGAGYEQYV.

The rearrangement links TRBV10-2 to TRBJ1-2; 7 bases line up with TRBD1. The CDR3 contains 16 residues. With V trimmed by 8 bases and J by 0 bases, 12 bases remained unmatched. Germline V gives CDR1 WSHSY, CDR2 SAAADI. In nucleotides, the CDR3 is TGCGCCAGCTCTGAGACAGGGACTTCAGCTAACTATGGCTACACCTTC. As protein: CASSETGTSANYGYTF.

This chain links TRBV4-1 with TRBJ2-5, with 11 bases that match TRBD2. V was pared by 1 base and J by 9 bases, with 4 bases of the junction left unmatched. The CDR3 consists of 14 residues. Looked up from germline, CDR1 is MGHRA and CDR2 is YSYEKL. The CDR3, as DNA: TGCGCCAGCAGCCAAGTTCGACTAGCGGGGCCCCAGTACTTC. Amino acid sequence: CASSQVRLAGPQYF.

The rearrangement joins TRBV4-3 to TRBJ1-6; D uncertain. Trimming pared 3 bases from V and 8 bases from J, leaving 11 bases between. Germline loops: CDR1 LGHNA, CDR2 YSLEER. This CDR3 comprises 14 residues. This chain's CDR3 is CASSQSIRDSPLHF. In nucleotides, the CDR3 is TGCGCCAGCAGCCAGTCCATTCGGGATTCACCCCTCCACTTT.